This T cell receptor beta chain was captured in a study of T-cell reconstitution after alpha-beta-depleted transplantation in children. Study results and caveats: Reported findings indicate that, about two months after transplant, alpha-beta T cells came from several hundred expanded clones, which were derived from non-depleted graft cells. Among T cells one year after transplant, newly produced cells accounted for most counts and diversity. Some patients showed high day-60 TCRbeta diversity, which derived from surviving recipient T cells and thymic progenitors.

With regard to this clonotype: Its antigen is as yet unknown.

Trimming took off 0 bases at V and 5 bases at J, with 7 bases between the two ends. Germline values: CDR1 SGHTA, CDR2 FQGTGA. The CDR3 is 13 amino acids. Unique molecular identifiers were incorporated when the TCRbeta library was constructed. TCRdb re-called the PCR reads through MiXCR, storing one row per CDR3 protein. The profile shows some 200,000 distinct CDR3 sequences, just under 6.5% of them singletons. The sample consisted of PBMCs, taken before TCRalphabeta/CD19-depleted stem cell transplant. The chain uses TRBV7-3 and TRBJ2-5; D gene ambiguous. The sequence was obtained from a girl under three years old with combined immunodeficiency, due to receive a stem cell transplant. The CDR3 bases are TGTGCCAGCAGCTTAACAGAAGGCGAGACCCAGTACTTC. Its protein is CASSLTEGETQYF.